The source of this T cell receptor (beta chain) is a study of blood T cell repertoires in COVID-19. Looking at the study overall: Both acute and convalescent COVID-19 samples were obtained from the United States, Italy and Spain. T cells, B-cell-depleted T cells, or PBMCs supplied cDNA or gDNA.

Per the original data handling: The authors estimated nucleated cell counts from reference gene primer amplification. The method was immunoSEQ multiplex PCR; TCRdb's version includes in-frame clones alone and lacks a portion of them. That table is the source of V, J and clone size, and D and trimming were worked out from the DNA. The sample lists 150,000 to 200,000 clones, roughly 89% occurring once. CDR3 length: 14 residues. Trimming took 2 bases from V and 7 from J, leaving 12 bases between them. The germline V gene encodes CDR1 MDHEN and CDR2 SYDVKM. Material: peripheral blood. This TCR derives from a human donor in a cohort sampled during active COVID-19. V and J are TRBV28 and TRBJ2-4, with unresolved D. CDR3 loop: CASSLRSAANIQYF. The DNA of the CDR3 is TGTGCCAGCAGTTTAAGAAGCGCCGCGAACATTCAGTACTTC.